This T cell receptor beta chain was sequenced in a study of blood T cell repertoires in COVID-19. Across the whole study: PBMCs, B-cell-depleted T cells, or T cells provided the cDNA or gDNA that made up the material.

Here immunoSEQ multiplex PCR was the method, and the copy in TCRdb shows in-frame clones only, minus some. The sample includes a few hundred thousand clones, roughly 80% of them seen just once. CDR3 size: 16 residues. V was pared by 4 bases and J by 6 bases, with 10 bases of the junction left unmatched. Per the germline V gene, CDR1 is SGHRS and CDR2 is YFSETQ. The gene calls are TRBV5-1 and TRBJ2-2; 9 nucleotides align to TRBD2. Sequenced: PBMCs or T cells enriched from blood (not recorded which). This clonotype was sampled from a middle-aged man who had been exposed to COVID-19. CDR3: CASSRPVLAGSGELFF. CDR3 bases: TGCGCCAGCAGCCGACCGGTACTAGCGGGTTCCGGGGAGCTGTTTTTT.